This TCR beta chain originates from a study of OX40 agonist ivuxolimab in advanced cancers. With respect to the entire study: Ivuxolimab, which targeted the costimulatory receptor OX40 (CD134), was an agonistic, fully human IgG2 monoclonal antibody. Intravenous ivuxolimab was administered to patients every 2 weeks at six dose levels: 0.01, 0.1, 0.3, 1.5, 3 and 10 mg/kg. Among the approximately 50 dose-escalation patients, roughly 20 had hepatocellular carcinoma, roughly 15 melanoma, 9 renal cell carcinoma and 9 head and neck cancer. The dose-escalation cohort was 80% to 90% male with a mean age of about 60 years, ranging from roughly 23 to 80. Patients were allowed to have had prior anti-PD-1, anti-PD-L1 or anti-CTLA-4 therapy, and around two fifths of the dose-escalation patients had been treated with checkpoint inhibitors. Three dose-escalation patients achieved partial responses, one with hepatocellular carcinoma and two with cutaneous melanoma. The point of sequencing TCRbeta in the periphery was to test whether ivuxolimab changed TCR sequence diversity and drove clonal T-cell expansion. The paper reports the monotherapy dose-escalation portion (N = 52 patients) of the phase I ivuxolimab trial.

Patients with autoimmune disease history or receiving systemic immunosuppression were excluded from the trial. Peripheral blood for TCR sequencing was collected from all dose cohorts at baseline, on cycle 4 day 1, and on cycle 7 day 1. Samples came from an open-label, multicenter, first-in-human phase I dose-escalation trial of ivuxolimab. The trial enrolled adults with locally advanced or metastatic head and neck squamous cell, hepatocellular, melanoma or renal cell carcinoma. Before TCR sequencing, CD4+ T cells and CD8+ T cells were sorted from peripheral blood as separate populations. Genomic DNA was isolated from the sorted cells so that the TCRbeta CDR3 region could be sequenced. The immunoSEQ Assay was used to sequence the TCRbeta CDR3 regions. In its TCRdb copy, this immuneACCESS table keeps in-frame sequences only and misses some clones. Where compared with another copy, unresolved V genes explain less than half of these, and the others have no known cause. The sample records approximately 84,000 clones, approximately 86% of which are singletons. In total, the top ten clones hold less than 2% of the sample.

Study-level results and caveats: In partial responders in the 0.1-3.0 mg/kg groups, normalized peripheral clonal expansion was found to be among the lowest, especially among CD8+ T cells. The antigen specificity of the peripheral T cells that underwent clonal expansion was not determined. After ivuxolimab, more expanded clones were found on average in CD8+ T cells than in CD4+ T cells. At doses from 0.1 to 3.0 mg/kg, clonal expansion was seen in both CD4+ and CD8+ blood T cells between baseline and week 6. Low levels of normalized T-cell clonal expansion were also seen in some patients who did not respond.

The germline ends are 7 bases apart after V is trimmed by 0 bases and J by 4 bases. The CDR3 starts with the cysteine, ends with the phenylalanine, and has 14 residues. Of the read, only the CDR3 DNA is kept; its 42 bases are in frame from base 1. From a lookup of the germline V gene, CDR1 and CDR2 are SGDLS and YYNGEE. Concerning this clone: Its antigen is not yet known. Within one base of it there is no much larger clone, and no base qualities were kept.

This sample comprised CD4+ or CD8+ T cells sorted from blood, obtained in a trial of the OX40 agonist ivuxolimab. The rearranged segments are TRBV9 and TRBJ2-2; no D gene call is confident. The clonotype comes from an adult with an advanced solid tumor such as melanoma, head and neck, liver or kidney cancer. The nucleotides are TGTGCCAGCAGCGTAGTCTCTCTCACCGGGGAGCTGTTTTTT. This yields the protein CASSVVSLTGELFF.